This T cell receptor beta chain was captured by sequencing in a study of shared clonotypes between healthy human individuals. Study context: There were three CD4 naive, three CD4 memory, two CD8 naive and one CD8 memory plates per donor.

Per the germline V gene, CDR1 is KGHSH and CDR2 is LQKENI. This CDR3 comprises 15 residues. V lost 0 bases and J lost 4; bases outside the gene matches: 4. Sequenced by immunoSEQ multiplex PCR; TCRdb stores in-frame clones only, minus some. Among around 1.6 million clones listed, 98% were seen once. Each donor was a Caucasian adult residing in Nashville, Tennessee. The chain links TRBV18 to TRBJ2-7; 9 nucleotides match TRBD2. Sample: naive CD4+ T cells sorted from blood. Sample subset: CD45RA+ positively selected. The clonotype originates from a man under 40 in good health. The CDR3 protein is CASSPPAGGKYEQYF. The CDR3 DNA reads TGTGCCAGCTCACCACCGGCGGGAGGGAAATACGAGCAGTACTTC.